The 30 T cell receptor beta chains presented below share a single source sample, sequenced in a study of healthy donors' naive CD4 and CD8 T cells (dated by TCRdb to the mid-2010s). The sample was run on a 454 GS FLX Titanium. A previously published linear amplification protocol was used to build TCR libraries from approximately 450 ng of total RNA. The public reads were run again by TCRdb, first through fastp at Q25 and then through MiXCR, and only productive beta chains were kept. Rows are unified per CDR3 protein, each entry keeping the most common DNA and genes. For this sample the table gives about 180,000 distinct CDR3 sequences, of which nearly 75% were detected only once. Roughly 2.3% of the sample comes from the top ten. Material for sequencing was naive CD4+ and CD8+ T cells sorted from blood, pooled from several donors. Per the publication, the cell subset or site label means: FACS-sorted naive CD4+ (CD45RO-CD45RA+) and naive CD8+ (CD45RA+CD27bright) T cells. The source of these receptors is a pool of human donors in good health; the sample pools cells from several healthy donors.

This clonotype was seen a single time. V gene TRBV12-3 or TRBV12-4 combines with J gene TRBJ1-2; D is undetermined. V dropped 10 bases and J dropped 3 bases, with 12 bases sitting between them. The CDR3 sequence is 12 residues long. The CDR3 region has the DNA TGTGCCATCCCCCGGAGGGACTATGGCTACACCTTC. This encodes CAIPRRDYGYTF.

The rearrangement joins TRBV29-1 to TRBJ2-3; no firm D call. Per germline, CDR1 SQVTM and CDR2 ANQGSEA. This CDR3 comprises 12 residues. V was pared by 8 bases and J by 3 bases, with 12 bases between. The CDR3 sequence is CSPNLLTDTQYF. The CDR3 DNA is TGCAGCCCTAACCTCTTGACAGATACGCAGTATTTT.

The chain is built from TRBV12-3 or TRBV12-4 and TRBJ1-1; 8 bases map to TRBD1. This CDR3 comprises 15 residues. The junction had 5 bases not matched to a gene; V was cut back by 4 bases and J by 1 base. CDR3 residues: CASSSTGVGNTEAFF. In DNA form, the CDR3 reads TGTGCCAGCAGTTCGACAGGGGTAGGGAACACTGAAGCTTTCTTT.

This clonotype has just a few counts. This chain links TRBV29-1 with TRBJ2-5; 14 nucleotides agree with TRBD2. The CDR3 length is 17 residues. Trimming at V came to 5 bases and at J to 1 base, leaving 9 bases not matched to a gene. CDR1 SQVTM and CDR2 ANQGSEA come from the germline V gene. This CDR3 is CSVPGTSGGNPQETQYF. The CDR3 DNA reads TGCAGCGTTCCCGGGACTAGCGGGGGTAATCCCCAAGAGACCCAGTACTTC.

The V gene is TRBV14, the J gene TRBJ2-7; D ambiguous. V lost 5 bases and J lost 3, with 8 bases in between. CDR3 size: 12 residues. Germline V lookup: CDR1 SGHDN, CDR2 FVKESK. This chain's CDR3 is CASSGPLYEQYF. The CDR3 coding sequence is TGTGCCAGCAGCGGACCACTCTACGAGCAGTACTTC.

V usage is TRBV29-1 and J usage is TRBJ2-1; the D gene is possibly TRBD1 (5 bases). Germline-derived CDR1 and CDR2 are SQVTM and ANQGSEA. V dropped 7 bases and J dropped 8 bases, with 15 bases sitting between them. The CDR3 spans 12 residues. In DNA form, the CDR3 reads TGCAGCGCTCCCAGGGATAGGTATGAGCAGTTCTTC. Its translation: CSAPRDRYEQFF.

V gene TRBV7-6 combines with J gene TRBJ1-1, with unresolved D. The CDR3 has 16 amino acids. V lost 1 base and J lost 0, with 12 bases in between. CDR1 is SGHVS, CDR2 FNYEAQ, per germline. The CDR3 bases are TGTGCCAGCAGCTTAGGAGGGTACGCCATGAACACTGAAGCTTTCTTT. The encoded protein is CASSLGGYAMNTEAFF.

The chain carries TRBV6-6 and TRBJ2-1; D perhaps matches TRBD1 (5 bases). CDR3 size: 14 residues. V dropped 2 bases and J dropped 4 bases, with 9 bases sitting between them. The germline V gene has CDR1 MNHNY and CDR2 SVGAGI (reference sequence). The CDR3 coding sequence is TGTGCCAGCAGTTACCTGACAGCATACAATGAGCAGTTCTTC. Translation: CASSYLTAYNEQFF.

This sequence joins TRBV29-1 and TRBJ2-1; D possibly uses TRBD1 or TRBD2 (5 bases each). Germline CDR1 and CDR2: SQVTM and ANQGSEA. The CDR3 extends over 15 amino acids. Trimming cost V 6 bases and J 0 bases, with 15 bases left between them. CDR3 DNA sequence: TGCAGCGTCGTGGGGGTCCAAAGCTCCTACAATGAGCAGTTCTTC. Residues: CSVVGVQSSYNEQFF.

There are a few counts of this clonotype. J is TRBJ1-5 and V is TRBV6-2 or TRBV6-3, with 7 positions matching TRBD1. CDR3 length: 16 amino acids. V lost 5 bases to trimming and J lost 5 bases; unmatched junction nucleotides: 12. CDR1 and CDR2 from the germline V gene are MNHEY and SVGEGT. For the CDR3, the DNA is TGTGCCAGCAGTCCTCCCGGGACAGCGAGCGATCAGCCCCAGCATTTT. Amino acids: CASSPPGTASDQPQHF.

This clonotype was recorded a few times. The V and J genes are TRBV27 and TRBJ2-1; D is perhaps TRBD1 (5 bases). CDR1 and CDR2 from the germline V gene are MNHEY and SMNVEV (reference sequence). V was cut by 2 bases and J by 5 bases, with 10 bases left in between. The CDR3 spans 14 residues. The CDR3 coding sequence is TGTGCCAGCAGTTTAAGTTCAGGGAACAATGAGCAGTTCTTC. Its protein product is CASSLSSGNNEQFF.

This clonotype showed up just a few times. CDR3 nucleotides: TGTGCCAGCAGTTTATCGGCAGGGGGCCATGAGCAGTTCTTC. Translated, it gives CASSLSAGGHEQFF. The chain uses TRBV27 and TRBJ2-1, with TRBD1 matching 8 bases. Germline CDR1 MNHEY, CDR2 SMNVEV (reference sequence). V dropped 0 bases and J dropped 8; count of bases not matched to a gene: 3. The CDR3 sequence is 14 residues long.

The rearrangement links TRBV29-1 to TRBJ2-1; D uncertain. This CDR3 comprises 11 residues. Looked up from germline, CDR1 is SQVTM and CDR2 is ANQGSEA. Trimming shortened V by 3 bases and J by 7 bases, and 7 bases separated the two germline ends. The CDR3 coding sequence is TGCAGCGTTGATTGGCGGAATGAGCAGTTCTTC. Its protein is CSVDWRNEQFF.

The V and J genes are TRBV20-1 and TRBJ2-3; D not certain. The CDR3 contains 11 residues. Per germline, CDR1 DFQATT and CDR2 SNEGSKA (reference sequence). The V end was cut by 0 bases, the J end by 8 bases, with 6 bases between. The CDR3 DNA is TGCAGTGCTAGAGAGACTCCTACGCAGTATTTT. It encodes CSARETPTQYF.

The chain has TRBV29-1 and TRBJ1-2, with TRBD1 identical over 7 bases. Per the germline V gene, CDR1 is SQVTM and CDR2 is ANQGSEA. This CDR3 is built from 13 residues. V lost 4 bases and J lost 0; bases outside the gene matches: 2. The CDR3 reads CSVGQGANYGYTF. The CDR3 DNA reads as TGCAGCGTTGGGCAGGGGGCTAACTATGGCTACACCTTC.

The chain is built from TRBV29-1 and TRBJ2-3; 8 bases are shared with TRBD1. CDR3 length equals 16 residues. Unmatched junction bases numbered 10, after V lost 2 bases and J lost 3 bases. Germline V gives CDR1 SQVTM, CDR2 ANQGSEA. CDR3 loop: CSVEKRGQVETDTQYF. CDR3 nucleotides: TGCAGCGTTGAAAAAAGGGGACAGGTCGAGACAGATACGCAGTATTTT.

Only a few counts were recorded for this clonotype. One end of the junction fails to match germline, which may point to a read error. The chain joins TRBV12-3 or TRBV12-4 to TRBJ1-1; 11 bases line up with TRBD1. CDR3 length: 13 residues. CDR3 region: CASSPGQGAQAFF. The CDR3 nucleotides are TGTGCTAGCAGTCCAGGACAGGGGGCACAAGCTTTCTTT.

This chain uses TRBV5-1 with TRBJ2-3; D remains unclear. Trimming shortened V by 0 bases and J by 4 bases, and 6 bases separated the two germline ends. Germline V gene sequence: CDR1 SGHRS, CDR2 YFSETQ. The CDR3 spans 13 residues. The CDR3 reads CASSLGFADTQYF. DNA of the CDR3: TGCGCCAGCAGCTTGGGGTTCGCAGATACGCAGTATTTT.

The J gene is TRBJ1-1, the V gene TRBV6-5; D is uncertain. The CDR3 totals 14 residues. From germline, CDR1 is MNHEY and CDR2 SVGAGI. Trimming removed 6 bases at V and 5 bases at J, with 16 bases between. CDR3 in DNA: TGTGCCAGCAGCGACCAGGTGTGGGGTACTGAAGCTTTCTTT. It codes for CASSDQVWGTEAFF.

The chain employs TRBV29-1 and TRBJ2-1, with D tentatively TRBD1 (6 bases). The CDR3 is made up of 12 amino acids. Trimming pared 5 bases from V and 10 bases from J, leaving 15 bases between. CDR1 SQVTM and CDR2 ANQGSEA come from the germline V gene. Written as DNA, the CDR3 is TGCAGCGTTCCACGGGTGGGGACAGAGCAGTTCTTC. Translated, it gives CSVPRVGTEQFF.

V and J are TRBV27 and TRBJ2-7, with 8 positions matching TRBD1. Germline-derived CDR1 and CDR2 are MNHEY and SMNVEV (reference sequence). Unmatched junction bases numbered 11, after V lost 4 bases and J lost 3 bases. CDR3 length: 16 amino acids. CDR3 residues: CASSSHPRTGNYEQYF. CDR3 in DNA: TGTGCCAGCAGTTCCCACCCTCGGACAGGGAACTACGAGCAGTACTTC.

This chain uses TRBV29-1 with TRBJ2-7; a possible D gene is TRBD2 (6 bases). Germline CDR1 reads SQVTM; CDR2 reads ANQGSEA. The CDR3 runs 10 residues. Trimming took off 5 bases at V and 4 bases at J, with 6 bases between the two ends. CDR3: CSVRGYEQYF. The DNA for the CDR3 is TGCAGCGTTCGGGGGTACGAGCAGTACTTC.

The chain has TRBV28 and TRBJ2-7; the match to TRBD1 covers 11 bases. Germline assignment: CDR1 MDHEN and CDR2 SYDVKM. The CDR3 runs to 15 residues. With 5 bases clipped from V and 5 bases from J, the junction kept 8 bases outside the gene matches. The CDR3 DNA follows: TGTGCCAGCAGTCTCAGGACAGGGGGCAAGGACGAGCAGTACTTC. This encodes CASSLRTGGKDEQYF.

V gene TRBV12-3 or TRBV12-4 combines with J gene TRBJ2-7; 8 positions match TRBD2. The DNA end is a closer match to TRBJ2-1, so the J assignment may be wrong. The CDR3 runs 13 residues. As DNA, the CDR3 is TGTGCCAGCAGTCCGCGGGGACTAGGCGAGCAGTTCTTC. Its translation: CASSPRGLGEQFF.

This clonotype was seen only a few times. J is TRBJ1-5 and V is TRBV7-9; tentative D call: TRBD1 (6 bases). This CDR3 region has 16 residues. Germline-derived CDR1 and CDR2 are SEHNR and FQNEAQ (reference sequence). Trimming left V 5 bases short and J 2 bases short, with 16 bases between. CDR3 residues: CASSPTGGQGNQPQHF. The CDR3 nucleotides read TGTGCCAGCAGCCCCACTGGGGGGCAGGGCAATCAGCCCCAGCATTTT.

V is TRBV27 and J is TRBJ1-5, with 8 bases aligning to TRBD1. The CDR3 length is 16 residues. CDR1 is MNHEY and CDR2 is SMNVEV in the germline V gene (reference sequence). V trimming: 5 bases; J trimming: 1 base; junction bases outside the gene matches: 7. CDR3 in amino acids: CASSPSTGESNQPQHF. The CDR3 DNA follows: TGTGCCAGCAGTCCCTCGACAGGGGAAAGCAATCAGCCCCAGCATTTT.

This clonotype was seen a single time. The chain recombines TRBV27 with TRBJ2-2, with D unclear. This CDR3 is built from 14 residues. Germline CDR1 reads MNHEY; CDR2 reads SMNVEV (reference sequence). V gave up 3 bases and J gave up 8 bases, with 13 bases separating them. The CDR3 loop reads CASSFGPSGGELFF. CDR3 coding DNA: TGTGCCAGCAGTTTTGGGCCGTCTGGAGGGGAGCTGTTTTTT.

The genes are TRBV29-1 and TRBJ1-5; D is ambiguous. The germline CDR1 and CDR2 sequences are SQVTM and ANQGSEA. The V and J ends lost 0 bases and 4 bases respectively, with 7 bases between them. The CDR3 length is 13 residues. CDR3 nucleotide sequence: TGCAGCGTTGAAGAAGGCCTTAATCAGCCCCAGCATTTT. Residues: CSVEEGLNQPQHF. The full variable domain, in which reference TRBV29-1 and TRBJ1-5 provide the parts outside the CDR3, is SAVISQKPSRDICQRGTSLTIQCQVDSQVTMMFWYRQQPGQSLTLIATANQGSEATYESGFVIDKFPISRPNLTFSTLTVSNMSPEDSSIYLCSVEEGLNQPQHFGDGTRLSIL.

The CDR3 sequence is CASSTLIRRGGADTQYF. The CDR3 region has the DNA TGTGCCAGTAGTACCCTCATCAGACGGGGAGGGGCAGATACGCAGTATTTT. The rearrangement links TRBV19 to TRBJ2-3; 7 bases align to TRBD2. V lost 4 bases to trimming and J lost 4 bases; unmatched junction nucleotides: 14. CDR3 length: 17 residues. CDR1 is LNHDA, CDR2 SQIVND, per germline (reference sequence).

The chain is built from TRBV6-1 and TRBJ2-1, with a possible D match to TRBD2 (5 bases). V was pared by 1 base and J by 5 bases, with 6 bases between. Germline CDR1 reads MNHNS; CDR2 reads SASEGT. The CDR3 extends over 13 amino acids. The CDR3 nucleotides read TGTGCCAGCAGTGAAGGGCGGGACAATGAGCAGTTCTTC. Protein: CASSEGRDNEQFF.